This TCR beta chain was sequenced in a study of cytomegalovirus exposure and HLA in healthy donors. V was pared by 7 bases and J by 10 bases, with 16 bases of the junction left unmatched. This CDR3 has 15 residues. Germline CDR1 SQVTM, CDR2 ANQGSEA. Generated by immunoSEQ multiplex PCR, the TCRdb table keeps only in-frame clones and is missing some. Found here are fewer than 350,000 clones, roughly 90% of them singletons; the top ten hold roughly 1%. General observations from the study: In vitro work confirmed that a few CMV-associated chains recognize CMV antigens. Listed as cytomegalovirus-associated were more than 150 TCR beta chains.

The donors were members of the validation cohort, which comprised about 130 subjects and was separate from the first cohort of 666 subjects. As to this clone: Its specificity is unknown.

The sequenced sample consisted of PBMCs. The receptor's source is a woman aged 18 to 35 in good health and CMV-seronegative. J is TRBJ2-1 and V is TRBV29-1; 10 bases are a match to TRBD1. The CDR3 loop reads CSGHDRGRGGEEQFF. The CDR3 bases are TGCAGCGGGCACGACAGGGGGCGCGGGGGAGAAGAGCAGTTCTTC.